This paragraph covers one T cell receptor beta chain sequence. The CDR3 is 13 residues long. Per germline, CDR1 DFQATT and CDR2 SNEGSKA (reference sequence). V was clipped by 6 bases and J by 13 bases, with 19 bases between them. High-throughput TCR beta sequencing covered peripheral CD8+ and CD4+ T cells. TEMRA cells were FACS-enriched, unlike CD8+ and CD4+ T cells, which were negatively isolated. These data originate in a study of CD8 T cells in Susac syndrome. An amount of RNA that ranged from roughly 0.45 to 1 ug was reverse transcribed with random hexamers. Coverage of TCR beta CDR3 amplification by immunoSEQ multiplex PCR extended to 54 Vbeta and 13 Jbeta. TCRdb reanalysed the immunoSEQ multiplex PCR reads using MiXCR and keeps one entry per CDR3 protein. In the table there are 250,000 to 300,000 distinct CDR3 sequences, 80% to 90% of which are singletons.

This sequence was found in a human donor with multiple sclerosis. Sequencing used CD8+ T cells from PBMCs. The chain carries TRBV20-1 and TRBJ1-6, with no clear D. The CDR3: CSAWTDYGRPLHF. CDR3 DNA sequence: TGCAGTGCATGGACGGATTATGGTAGGCCCCTCCACTTT.